The present entry profiles one TCR beta chain with its context. Its cognate antigen has yet to be identified. Base qualities are not provided; no much larger clone lies one nucleotide away. One collaborating source in Seattle enrolled patients during active infection and followed them longitudinally through the course of disease. Each collaborating institution followed its own protocols to collect whole blood in K2EDTA tubes. Collaborator samples were shipped for TCRbeta analysis as frozen whole blood, isolated PBMCs, or DNA extracted from either sample type. TCRbeta CDR3 regions were amplified from genomic DNA using the immunoSEQ Assay, a bias-controlled multiplex PCR. Regarding the original processing steps: The number of nucleated cells in each sample was estimated from the amplification of reference gene primers within the assay. To quantify the absolute abundance of each unique TCRbeta CDR3 rearrangement, sequence reads were collapsed and filtered. For each sample, productive Simpson clonality was calculated as the square root of Simpson's diversity index over productive rearrangements. The clones in this table, taken by TCRdb from immuneACCESS, are in-frame only. Not every clone is retained; where verified, under half of the shortfall comes from an unresolved V gene, and the cause of the rest is unknown. V and J calls and clone size follow that table, whereas D and trimming were derived from the DNA. Here the sample has about 240,000 clones; roughly four fifths occur a single time. The ten largest clones add up to over 7% of the sample.

These data come from a study of blood T cell repertoires in COVID-19 (TCRdb year 2020). At the level of the whole study: The collaborator samples originated in the United States, Italy and Spain and spanned the acute and convalescent phases of COVID-19. The prospective study material was composed of cDNA or gDNA derived from T cells, B-cell-depleted T cells, or PBMCs. The dataset comprised deeply sampled blood TCRbeta repertoires from subjects exposed to, actively infected with, or recovered from COVID-19. The repertoires were made available in a free public database intended to serve as a resource for research on the immune response to SARS-CoV-2. Samples came from the ongoing ImmuneRACE study (first 160 participants) plus 1,254 subjects from 6 global collaborators. The sample metadata nearly always contained a de-identified subject ID, COVID-19 status, age in years and sex. Where available, HLA class I and class II types were obtained from metadata supplied by the sample provider rather than from assay-based typing. Summary of the overall study and its limitations: The quantity of clinical and demographic metadata differed by source and by participant and was supplied without curation.

V lost 9 bases and J lost 2 bases, and the count of bases not matched to a germline gene is 9. The CDR3 spans 14 residues, from the cysteine through the phenylalanine. Here the CDR3 DNA is all that survives: 42 bases in frame from base 1. Reading the germline V gene (reference sequence) gives CDR1 SGHNT and CDR2 YYREEE. The sequence derives from a woman at least 80 years old with COVID-19, enrolled during active disease. The chain links TRBV5-4 with TRBJ2-3; 7 nucleotides in the junction match TRBD1. Sequencing was performed on peripheral blood. The nucleotide sequence reads TGTGCCACGCGACAGGGCCTCCTCACAGATACGCAGTATTTT. Its translation reads: CATRQGLLTDTQYF. When the CDR3 is completed using the reference TRBV5-4 and TRBJ2-3 genes on either side, the full variable domain is ETGVTQSPTHLIKTRGQQVTLRCSSQSGHNTVSWYQQALGQGPQFIFQYYREEENGRGNFPPRFSGLQFPNYSSELNVNALELDDSALYLCATRQGLLTDTQYFGPGTRLTVL.